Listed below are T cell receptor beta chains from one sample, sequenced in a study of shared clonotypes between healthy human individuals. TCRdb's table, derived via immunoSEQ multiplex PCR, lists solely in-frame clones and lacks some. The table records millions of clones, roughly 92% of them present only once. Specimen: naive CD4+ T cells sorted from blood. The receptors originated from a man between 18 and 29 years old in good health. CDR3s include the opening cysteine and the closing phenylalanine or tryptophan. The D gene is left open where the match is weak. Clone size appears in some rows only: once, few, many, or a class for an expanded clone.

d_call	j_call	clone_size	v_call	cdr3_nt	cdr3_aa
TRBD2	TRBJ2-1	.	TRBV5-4	TGTGCCAGCCACCAGGGGGCTAGCGGGAGGTTTTCCTACAATGAGCAGTTCTTC	CASHQGASGRFSYNEQFF
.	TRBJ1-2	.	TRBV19	TGTGCCAGTACCACACAGAATACCGGGGACAACTATGGCTACACCTTC	CASTTQNTGDNYGYTF
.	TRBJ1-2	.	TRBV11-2	TGTGCCAGCAGCTCCCACAGGAGTGCCTATGGCTACACCTTC	CASSSHRSAYGYTF
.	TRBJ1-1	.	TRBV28	TGTGCCAGCCCCGCGTCCGGGGGGGGGAACACTGAAGCTTTCTTT	CASPASGGGNTEAFF
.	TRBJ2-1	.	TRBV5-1	TGCGCCAGCAGCTTGCGGGGTTCCTACAATGAGCAGTTCTTC	CASSLRGSYNEQFF
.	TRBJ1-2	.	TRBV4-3	TGCGCCAGCAGCCAAGGGCAAGCGGGCTATGGCTACACCTTC	CASSQGQAGYGYTF
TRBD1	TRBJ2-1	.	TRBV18	TGTGCCAGCTCCCGGGACAGGGGCTCCTACAATGAGCAGTTCTTC	CASSRDRGSYNEQFF
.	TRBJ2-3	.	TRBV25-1	TGTGCCAGCAGTGGTGTCCTTCGCGATACGCAGTATTTT	CASSGVLRDTQYF
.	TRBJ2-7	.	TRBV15	TGTGCCACCAGCAGAGAAACTGCTCCCTCCTACGAGCAGTACTTC	CATSRETAPSYEQYF
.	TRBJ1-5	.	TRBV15	TGTGCCACCAGCAGAGATCCCGCGGTGGACGGAAAATCGGGTCAGCCCCAGCATTTT	CATSRDPAVDGKSGQPQHF
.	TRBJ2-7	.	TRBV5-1	TGCGCCAGCAGCTTTCAGCCGACCGTTAGCTCCTACGAGCAGTACTTC	CASSFQPTVSSYEQYF
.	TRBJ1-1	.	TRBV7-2	TGTGCCAGCAGCTTACGTTGGGTTAACACTGAAGCTTTCTTT	CASSLRWVNTEAFF
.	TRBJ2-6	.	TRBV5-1	TGCGCCAGCAGCCCCGACCGAGTCCGGGTCCTGACTTTC	CASSPDRVRVLTF
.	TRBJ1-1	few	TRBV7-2	TGTGCCAGCAGCCCCCGGGGACTCAAAGCTTTCTTT	CASSPRGLKAFF
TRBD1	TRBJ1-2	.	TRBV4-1	TGCGCCAGCAGCCAGGGGACAGCGCTTGTCTATGGCTACACCTTC	CASSQGTALVYGYTF
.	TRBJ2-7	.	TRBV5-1	TGCGCCAGCAGCCCGGCTGGGCAGGGGGGGTACGAGCAGTACTTC	CASSPAGQGGYEQYF
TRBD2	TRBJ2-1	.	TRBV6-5	TGTGCCAGCAGCTTCAGCGGGAGGACCAATGAGCAGTTCTTC	CASSFSGRTNEQFF
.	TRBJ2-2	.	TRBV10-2	TGCGCCAGCAGTGATCGATGGGGCATGAACACCGGGGAGCTGTTTTTT	CASSDRWGMNTGELFF
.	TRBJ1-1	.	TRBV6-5	TGTGCCAGCAGGTTTAGGGCGTCTGGGACCACTGAAGCTTTCTTT	CASRFRASGTTEAFF
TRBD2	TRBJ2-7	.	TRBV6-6	TGTGCCAGCAGTTCCTGGGGAGCGGGAAACGAGCAGTACTTC	CASSSWGAGNEQYF
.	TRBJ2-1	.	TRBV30	TGTGCCTGGGAACCGGGACCCTTCAGGTCATACAATGAGCAGTTCTTC	CAWEPGPFRSYNEQFF
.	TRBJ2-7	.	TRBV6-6	TGTGCCAGCAGTTCCGGGACTGGGAGCTCCTACGAGCAGTACTTC	CASSSGTGSSYEQYF
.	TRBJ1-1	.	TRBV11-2	TGTGCCAGCAGCCTTACCGACGGCACTGAAGCTTTCTTT	CASSLTDGTEAFF
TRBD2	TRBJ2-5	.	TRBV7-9	TGTGCCAGCAGCCCAGGGACTAGCCTCGAGACCCAGTACTTC	CASSPGTSLETQYF